This is a list of T cell receptor beta chains from one sample in a study of monozygotic twins with cystic fibrosis. The protocol was immunoSEQ multiplex PCR, while the TCRdb copy is restricted to in-frame clones and leaves out a portion. The table has about 22,000 clones, approximately 97% seen once; the top ten hold under 0.15%. Sequencing was carried out using blood. The receptors originated from a girl under 18 with cystic fibrosis. The CDR3 runs from the conserved cysteine through the conserved F or W. The D gene is left open where the match is weak. Clone sizes are given selectively: once, few, many, or a class where the clone is expanded.

D gene: TRBD2
clone size: -
CDR3 length: 19
V gene: TRBV13
J gene: TRBJ2-1
CDR3 protein: CASSLEWSASGSTGNEQFF
CDR3 DNA: TGTGCCAGCAGCTTAGAGTGGTCGGCTAGCGGGAGTACGGGCAATGAGCAGTTCTTC

D gene: -
clone size: -
CDR3 length: 11
V gene: TRBV10-3
J gene: TRBJ2-7
CDR3 protein: CAISGGDEQYF
CDR3 DNA: TGTGCCATCTCTGGGGGCGACGAGCAGTACTTC

D gene: TRBD1
clone size: once
CDR3 length: 15
V gene: TRBV6-5
J gene: TRBJ1-4
CDR3 protein: CASSSSGGMGEKLFF
CDR3 DNA: TGTGCCAGCAGTTCCTCAGGGGGGATGGGGGAAAAACTGTTTTTT

D gene: -
clone size: -
CDR3 length: 13
V gene: TRBV29-1
J gene: TRBJ2-5
CDR3 protein: CSVWWGPAETQYF
CDR3 DNA: TGCAGCGTCTGGTGGGGGCCCGCGGAGACCCAGTACTTC

D gene: TRBD1
clone size: -
CDR3 length: 14
V gene: TRBV4-3
J gene: TRBJ1-2
CDR3 protein: CASSQATGGYGYTF
CDR3 DNA: TGCGCCAGCAGCCAAGCAACAGGGGGCTATGGCTACACCTTC

D gene: -
clone size: -
CDR3 length: 15
V gene: TRBV5-6
J gene: TRBJ2-5
CDR3 protein: CASSFYRASQETQYF
CDR3 DNA: TGTGCCAGCAGCTTTTATCGGGCGAGCCAAGAGACCCAGTACTTC

D gene: TRBD2
clone size: -
CDR3 length: 15
V gene: TRBV28
J gene: TRBJ2-5
CDR3 protein: CAILLHGEGAQTQYF
CDR3 DNA: TGTGCCATCCTATTACACGGGGAGGGCGCACAGACCCAGTACTTC

D gene: -
clone size: -
CDR3 length: 15
V gene: TRBV7-9
J gene: TRBJ1-1
CDR3 protein: CASSLAGTGNTEAFF
CDR3 DNA: TGTGCCAGCAGCTTAGCGGGGACGGGGAACACTGAAGCTTTCTTT

D gene: TRBD1
clone size: -
CDR3 length: 13
V gene: TRBV29-1
J gene: TRBJ1-2
CDR3 protein: CSVGGTANYGYTF
CDR3 DNA: TGCAGCGTGGGGGGGACAGCTAACTATGGCTACACCTTC

D gene: -
clone size: -
CDR3 length: 15
V gene: TRBV10-3
J gene: TRBJ1-2
CDR3 protein: CAISESAAELYGYTF
CDR3 DNA: TGTGCCATCAGTGAGTCTGCTGCGGAGCTCTATGGCTACACCTTC

D gene: TRBD2
clone size: -
CDR3 length: 19
V gene: TRBV19
J gene: TRBJ2-1
CDR3 protein: CASSIDGPSGRAAYNEQFF
CDR3 DNA: TGTGCCAGTAGTATAGACGGTCCTAGCGGGAGAGCAGCCTACAATGAGCAGTTCTTC

D gene: -
clone size: -
CDR3 length: 14
V gene: TRBV7-9
J gene: TRBJ2-1
CDR3 protein: CASSPGPSYNEQFF
CDR3 DNA: TGTGCCAGCAGCCCGGGACCCTCCTACAATGAGCAGTTCTTC

D gene: TRBD1
clone size: -
CDR3 length: 15
V gene: TRBV11-2
J gene: TRBJ1-1
CDR3 protein: CASSPREDRPLEAFF
CDR3 DNA: TGTGCCAGCAGCCCCCGAGAGGACAGGCCCCTTGAAGCTTTCTTT

D gene: -
clone size: -
CDR3 length: 15
V gene: TRBV9
J gene: TRBJ2-7
CDR3 protein: CASSPFRAGLNEQYF
CDR3 DNA: TGTGCCAGCAGCCCCTTTCGGGCGGGATTAAACGAGCAGTACTTC

D gene: -
clone size: -
CDR3 length: 16
V gene: TRBV7-9
J gene: TRBJ1-4
CDR3 protein: CASSLHGRAGFEKLFF
CDR3 DNA: TGTGCCAGCAGCCTCCACGGACGAGCGGGGTTTGAAAAACTGTTTTTT

D gene: -
clone size: -
CDR3 length: 14
V gene: TRBV7-2
J gene: TRBJ2-5
CDR3 protein: CASSLLTGTETQYF
CDR3 DNA: TGTGCCAGCAGCTTACTGACAGGAACAGAGACCCAGTACTTC

D gene: TRBD1
clone size: -
CDR3 length: 13
V gene: TRBV19
J gene: TRBJ1-1
CDR3 protein: CASSIPDRGRAFF
CDR3 DNA: TGTGCCAGTAGTATCCCCGACAGGGGGCGAGCTTTCTTT

D gene: -
clone size: -
CDR3 length: 13
V gene: TRBV27
J gene: TRBJ2-7
CDR3 protein: CASSWAASYEQYF
CDR3 DNA: TGTGCCAGCAGTTGGGCCGCCAGCTACGAGCAGTACTTC

D gene: -
clone size: -
CDR3 length: 14
V gene: TRBV7-9
J gene: TRBJ1-1
CDR3 protein: CASSSRTVNTEAFF
CDR3 DNA: TGTGCCAGCAGCTCAAGGACAGTGAACACTGAAGCTTTCTTT

D gene: -
clone size: -
CDR3 length: 13
V gene: TRBV10-3
J gene: TRBJ1-2
CDR3 protein: CAISPTDNYGYTF
CDR3 DNA: TGTGCCATCAGTCCGACGGATAACTATGGCTACACCTTC

D gene: -
clone size: -
CDR3 length: 16
V gene: TRBV27
J gene: TRBJ1-5
CDR3 protein: CASSSDRRTSNQPQHF
CDR3 DNA: TGTGCCAGCAGTTCGGACAGAAGGACTAGCAATCAGCCCCAGCATTTT

D gene: TRBD1
clone size: -
CDR3 length: 18
V gene: TRBV28
J gene: TRBJ1-5
CDR3 protein: CASSLLHRGSYSNQPQHF
CDR3 DNA: TGTGCCAGCAGTTTATTGCACAGGGGATCCTATAGCAATCAGCCCCAGCATTTT

D gene: TRBD1
clone size: -
CDR3 length: 16
V gene: TRBV4-3
J gene: TRBJ1-2
CDR3 protein: CASSPSPGQGASGYTF
CDR3 DNA: TGCGCCAGCAGCCCATCTCCGGGACAGGGGGCTTCTGGCTACACCTTC

D gene: -
clone size: -
CDR3 length: 14
V gene: TRBV28
J gene: TRBJ1-3
CDR3 protein: CASSRIEAGNTIYF
CDR3 DNA: TGTGCCAGCAGTCGGATTGAGGCCGGAAACACCATATATTTT

D gene: -
clone size: -
CDR3 length: 13
V gene: TRBV5-6
J gene: TRBJ1-1
CDR3 protein: CASSPWGSAEAFF
CDR3 DNA: TGTGCCAGCAGCCCCTGGGGTAGCGCCGAAGCTTTCTTT

D gene: TRBD2
clone size: -
CDR3 length: 16
V gene: TRBV5-1
J gene: TRBJ2-3
CDR3 protein: CASSKGLAGFTDTQYF
CDR3 DNA: TGCGCCAGCAGCAAGGGACTAGCGGGTTTCACAGATACGCAGTATTTT

D gene: TRBD1
clone size: once
CDR3 length: 15
V gene: TRBV30
J gene: TRBJ1-4
CDR3 protein: CAWSSQGVIGEKLFF
CDR3 DNA: TGTGCCTGGAGTTCCCAGGGGGTCATAGGGGAAAAACTGTTTTTT

D gene: -
clone size: -
CDR3 length: 14
V gene: TRBV4-2
J gene: TRBJ2-1
CDR3 protein: CASSQVEGSNEQFF
CDR3 DNA: TGTGCCAGCAGCCAAGTAGAGGGATCCAATGAGCAGTTCTTC

D gene: TRBD2
clone size: -
CDR3 length: 12
V gene: TRBV28
J gene: TRBJ2-7
CDR3 protein: CASRGTSYEQYF
CDR3 DNA: TGTGCCAGCCGCGGGACTAGCTACGAGCAGTACTTC

D gene: -
clone size: -
CDR3 length: 15
V gene: TRBV19
J gene: TRBJ2-1
CDR3 protein: CASSIEDSATDEQFF
CDR3 DNA: TGTGCCAGTAGTATAGAGGACTCGGCTACGGACGAGCAGTTCTTC

D gene: -
clone size: -
CDR3 length: 16
V gene: TRBV4-3
J gene: TRBJ1-3
CDR3 protein: CASSPWWGQSGNTIYF
CDR3 DNA: TGCGCCAGCAGCCCATGGTGGGGTCAATCTGGAAACACCATATATTTT

D gene: -
clone size: -
CDR3 length: 13
V gene: TRBV5-4
J gene: TRBJ1-2
CDR3 protein: CASSPKAPFGYTF
CDR3 DNA: TGTGCCAGCAGCCCCAAGGCCCCCTTTGGCTACACCTTC

D gene: -
clone size: -
CDR3 length: 14
V gene: TRBV5-1
J gene: TRBJ2-3
CDR3 protein: CASSLGTVTDTQYF
CDR3 DNA: TGCGCCAGCAGCTTGGGTACGGTTACAGATACGCAGTATTTT

D gene: -
clone size: -
CDR3 length: 15
V gene: TRBV4-1
J gene: TRBJ1-2
CDR3 protein: CASSQVEGTRSGYTF
CDR3 DNA: TGCGCCAGCAGCCAAGTCGAGGGGACGCGGTCTGGCTACACCTTC

D gene: -
clone size: -
CDR3 length: 14
V gene: TRBV6-6
J gene: TRBJ1-5
CDR3 protein: CASSYQNSNQPQHF
CDR3 DNA: TGTGCCAGCAGTTACCAGAATAGCAATCAGCCCCAGCATTTT

D gene: TRBD1
clone size: -
CDR3 length: 13
V gene: TRBV10-3
J gene: TRBJ1-1
CDR3 protein: CAARDRENTEAFF
CDR3 DNA: TGTGCCGCACGGGACAGGGAGAACACTGAAGCTTTCTTT

D gene: TRBD1
clone size: -
CDR3 length: 17
V gene: TRBV5-1
J gene: TRBJ1-1
CDR3 protein: CASSFLPRTGSGTEAFF
CDR3 DNA: TGCGCCAGCAGCTTCTTACCACGGACAGGGTCTGGAACTGAAGCTTTCTTT